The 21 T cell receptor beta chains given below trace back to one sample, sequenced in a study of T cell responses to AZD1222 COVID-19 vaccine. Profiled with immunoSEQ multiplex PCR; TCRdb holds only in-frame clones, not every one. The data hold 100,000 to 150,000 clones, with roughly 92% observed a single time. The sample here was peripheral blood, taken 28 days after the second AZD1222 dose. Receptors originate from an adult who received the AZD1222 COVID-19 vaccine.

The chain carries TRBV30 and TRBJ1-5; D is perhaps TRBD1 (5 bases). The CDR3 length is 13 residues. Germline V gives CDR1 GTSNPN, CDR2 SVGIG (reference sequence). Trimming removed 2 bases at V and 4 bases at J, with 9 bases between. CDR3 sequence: CAWSLGVNQPQHF. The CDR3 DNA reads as TGTGCCTGGAGTCTGGGGGTTAATCAGCCCCAGCATTTT. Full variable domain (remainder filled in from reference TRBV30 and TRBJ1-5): SQTIHQWPATLVQPVGSPLSLECTVEGTSNPNLYWYRQAAGRGLQLLFYSVGIGQISSEVPQNLSASRPQDRQFILSSKKLLLSDSGFYLCAWSLGVNQPQHFGDGTRLSIL.

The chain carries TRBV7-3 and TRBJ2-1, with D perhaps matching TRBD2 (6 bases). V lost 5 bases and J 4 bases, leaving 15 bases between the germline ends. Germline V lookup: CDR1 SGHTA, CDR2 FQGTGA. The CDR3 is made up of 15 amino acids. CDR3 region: CASSPWASAYNEQFF. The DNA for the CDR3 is TGTGCCAGCAGCCCTTGGGCTAGCGCTTACAATGAGCAGTTCTTC.

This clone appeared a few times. The DNA for the CDR3 is TGTGCAACCCTAGGCGACAGTACCGGGGAGCTGTTTTTT. Translation gives CATLGDSTGELFF. J is TRBJ2-2 and V is TRBV12-2; TRBD1, the D gene given by the table, was not confirmed from the DNA. TRBV12-2 constitutes a pseudogene. The CDR3 sequence is 13 residues long.

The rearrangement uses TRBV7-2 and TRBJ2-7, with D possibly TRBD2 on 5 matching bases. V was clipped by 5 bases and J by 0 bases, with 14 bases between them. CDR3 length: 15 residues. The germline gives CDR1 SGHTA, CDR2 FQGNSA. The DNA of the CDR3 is TGTGCCAGCAGCCCTCGGGGAGTTTCCTCCTACGAGCAGTACTTC. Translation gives CASSPRGVSSYEQYF. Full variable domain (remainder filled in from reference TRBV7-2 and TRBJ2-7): GAGVSQSPSNKVTEKGKDVELRCDPISGHTALYWYRQSLGQGLEFLIYFQGNSAPDKSGLPSDRFSAERTGGSVSTLTIQRTQQEDSAVYLCASSPRGVSSYEQYFGPGTRLTVT.

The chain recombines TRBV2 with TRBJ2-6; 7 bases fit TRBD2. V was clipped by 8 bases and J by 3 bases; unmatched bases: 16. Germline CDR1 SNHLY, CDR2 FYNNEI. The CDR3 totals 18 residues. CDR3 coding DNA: TGTGCCAGCGTTTTCCTAGCTAGCGGCCGATTTGGGGCCAACGTCCTGACTTTC. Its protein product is CASVFLASGRFGANVLTF.

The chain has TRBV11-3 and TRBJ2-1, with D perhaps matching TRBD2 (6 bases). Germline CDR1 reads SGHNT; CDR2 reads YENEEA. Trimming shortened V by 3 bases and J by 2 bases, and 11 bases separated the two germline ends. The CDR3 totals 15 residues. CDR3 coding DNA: TGTGCCAGCAGCTTCGAGGGGACTCCCTACAATGAGCAGTTCTTC. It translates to CASSFEGTPYNEQFF. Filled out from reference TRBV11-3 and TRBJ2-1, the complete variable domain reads EAGVVQSPRYKIIEKKQPVAFWCNPISGHNTLYWYLQNLGQGPELLIRYENEEAVDDSQLPKDRFSAERLKGVDSTLKIQPAELGDSAVYLCASSFEGTPYNEQFFGPGTRLTVL.

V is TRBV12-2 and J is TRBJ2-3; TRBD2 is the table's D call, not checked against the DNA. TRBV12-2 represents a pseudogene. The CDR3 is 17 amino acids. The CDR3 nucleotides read TGTGCAAGTCGCTTAGAATCGGGCGGCATGGAGGCAGATACGCAGTATTTT. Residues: CASRLESGGMEADTQYF.

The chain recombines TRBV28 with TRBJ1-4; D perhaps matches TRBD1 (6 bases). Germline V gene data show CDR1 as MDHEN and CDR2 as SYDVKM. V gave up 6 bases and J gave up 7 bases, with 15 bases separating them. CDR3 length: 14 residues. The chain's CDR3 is CASRARGAGEKLFF. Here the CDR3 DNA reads TGTGCCAGCAGGGCCAGGGGCGCCGGTGAAAAACTGTTTTTT. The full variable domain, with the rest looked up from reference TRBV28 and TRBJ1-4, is DVKVTQSSRYLVKRTGEKVFLECVQDMDHENMFWYRQDPGLGLRLIYFSYDVKMKEKGDIPEGYSVSREKKERFSLILESASTNQTSMYLCASRARGAGEKLFFGSGTQLSVL.

The CDR3 protein is CASSPQGAGNTEAFF. In DNA form, the CDR3 reads TGTGCCAGTAGTCCACAGGGGGCCGGGAACACTGAAGCTTTCTTT. The rearrangement joins TRBV19 to TRBJ1-1; 9 positions agree with TRBD1. This CDR3 spans 15 amino acids. V lost 5 bases, J lost 1 base, and 5 bases stayed unmatched. Germline loops: CDR1 LNHDA, CDR2 SQIVND (reference sequence).

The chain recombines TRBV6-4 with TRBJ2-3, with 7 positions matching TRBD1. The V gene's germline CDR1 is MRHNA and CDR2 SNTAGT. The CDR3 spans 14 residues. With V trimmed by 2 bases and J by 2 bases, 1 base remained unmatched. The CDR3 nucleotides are TGTGCCAGCAGTGACGGGACAGTCACAGATACGCAGTATTTT. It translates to CASSDGTVTDTQYF.

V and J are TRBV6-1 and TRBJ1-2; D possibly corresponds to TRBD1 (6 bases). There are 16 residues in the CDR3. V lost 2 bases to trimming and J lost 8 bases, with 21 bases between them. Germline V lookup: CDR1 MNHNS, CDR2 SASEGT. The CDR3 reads CASSEFGQLSQGGYTF. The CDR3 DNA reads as TGTGCCAGCAGTGAATTTGGACAGCTGTCTCAGGGAGGCTACACCTTC.

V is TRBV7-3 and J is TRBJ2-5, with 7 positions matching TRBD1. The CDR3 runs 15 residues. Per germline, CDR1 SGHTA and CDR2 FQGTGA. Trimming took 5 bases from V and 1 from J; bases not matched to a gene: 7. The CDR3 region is CASSPQGQTQETQYF. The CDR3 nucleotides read TGTGCCAGCAGCCCACAGGGACAGACCCAAGAGACCCAGTACTTC.

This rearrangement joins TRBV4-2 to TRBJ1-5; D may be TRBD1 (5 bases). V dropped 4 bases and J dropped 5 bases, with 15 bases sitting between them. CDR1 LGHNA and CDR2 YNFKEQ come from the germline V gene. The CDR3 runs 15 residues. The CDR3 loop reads CASSPLRGGDQPQHF. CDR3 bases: TGTGCCAGCAGCCCCCTGCGGGGGGGTGATCAGCCCCAGCATTTT.

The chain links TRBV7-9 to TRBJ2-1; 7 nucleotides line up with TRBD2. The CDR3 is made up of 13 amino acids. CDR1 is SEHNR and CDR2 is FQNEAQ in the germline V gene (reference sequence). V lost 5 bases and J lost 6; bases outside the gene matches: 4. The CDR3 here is CASSVSGINEQFF. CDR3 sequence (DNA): TGTGCCAGCAGCGTCAGCGGGATCAATGAGCAGTTCTTC.

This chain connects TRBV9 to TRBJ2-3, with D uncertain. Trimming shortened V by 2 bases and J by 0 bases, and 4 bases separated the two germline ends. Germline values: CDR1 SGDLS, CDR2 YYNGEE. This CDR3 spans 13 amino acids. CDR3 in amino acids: CASSVTSTDTQYF. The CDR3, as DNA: TGTGCCAGCAGCGTTACTAGCACAGATACGCAGTATTTT.

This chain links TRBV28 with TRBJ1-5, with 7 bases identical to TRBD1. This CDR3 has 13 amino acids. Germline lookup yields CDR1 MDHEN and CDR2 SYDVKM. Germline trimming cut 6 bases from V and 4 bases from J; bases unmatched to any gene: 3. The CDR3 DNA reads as TGTGCCAGCAGCCGGACAGGAAATCAGCCCCAGCATTTT. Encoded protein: CASSRTGNQPQHF.

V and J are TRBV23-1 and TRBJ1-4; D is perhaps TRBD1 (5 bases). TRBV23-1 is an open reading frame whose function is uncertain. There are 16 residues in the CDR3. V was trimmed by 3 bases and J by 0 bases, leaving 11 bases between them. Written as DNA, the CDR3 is TGCGCCAGCAGTCATAAGGGACGGTCAACTAATGAAAAACTGTTTTTT. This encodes CASSHKGRSTNEKLFF.

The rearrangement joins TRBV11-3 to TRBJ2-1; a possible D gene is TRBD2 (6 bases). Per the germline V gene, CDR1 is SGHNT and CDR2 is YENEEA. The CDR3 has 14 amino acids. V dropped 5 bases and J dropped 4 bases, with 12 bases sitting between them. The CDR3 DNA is TGTGCCAGCAGCCCAGGCGGGGCGTACAATGAGCAGTTCTTC. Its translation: CASSPGGAYNEQFF.

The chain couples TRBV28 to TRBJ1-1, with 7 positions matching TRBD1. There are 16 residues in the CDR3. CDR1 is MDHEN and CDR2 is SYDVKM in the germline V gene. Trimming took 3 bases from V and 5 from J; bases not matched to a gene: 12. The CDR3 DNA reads TGTGCCAGCAGTTTGGCGGGACAGATGGTTAGGACTGAAGCTTTCTTT. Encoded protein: CASSLAGQMVRTEAFF.

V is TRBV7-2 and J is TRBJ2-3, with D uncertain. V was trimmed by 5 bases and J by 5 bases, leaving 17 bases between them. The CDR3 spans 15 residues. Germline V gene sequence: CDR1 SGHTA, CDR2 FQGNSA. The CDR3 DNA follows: TGTGCCAGCAGCCCCAACACAAGGGCACAAGATACGCAGTATTTT. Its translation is CASSPNTRAQDTQYF.

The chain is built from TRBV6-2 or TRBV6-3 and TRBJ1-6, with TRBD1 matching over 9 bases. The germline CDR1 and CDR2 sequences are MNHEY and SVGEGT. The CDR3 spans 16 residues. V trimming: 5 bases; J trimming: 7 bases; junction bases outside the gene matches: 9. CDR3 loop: CASSAASTGGNSPLHF. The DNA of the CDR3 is TGTGCCAGCAGTGCCGCCTCGACAGGGGGAAATTCACCCCTCCACTTT.